These T cell receptor beta chains were read from a single sample in a study of shared clonotypes between healthy human individuals. Libraries were prepared by immunoSEQ multiplex PCR; TCRdb keeps only in-frame clonotypes and omits some of them. The sample lists about 980,000 clones; over 60% were seen once. The material sequenced was memory CD4+ T cells sorted from blood. The receptors stem from a man aged 18 to 35 in good health. Each CDR3 is given without its conserved first and last residue.

v_gene: TRBV4-3; j_gene: TRBJ2-1; CDR3aa: ASSQGQGAFNEQF
v_gene: TRBV9; j_gene: TRBJ2-5; CDR3aa: ASSPQGRRSTVETQY
v_gene: TRBV10-3; j_gene: TRBJ2-3; CDR3aa: AISEIRTGTSGTDTQY
v_gene: TRBV29-1; j_gene: TRBJ2-7; CDR3aa: SVVQRAEQY
v_gene: TRBV5-4; j_gene: TRBJ2-7; CDR3aa: ASSLVGTATYEQY
v_gene: TRBV11-2; j_gene: TRBJ1-3; CDR3aa: ASSQGPNSGNTIY
v_gene: TRBV18; j_gene: TRBJ1-5; CDR3aa: ASHRDINQPQH
v_gene: TRBV12-2; j_gene: TRBJ2-7; CDR3aa: ASRLAGSRSYEQY
v_gene: TRBV11-2; j_gene: TRBJ2-5; CDR3aa: ASSLQTEGTQY
v_gene: TRBV5-5; j_gene: TRBJ2-4; CDR3aa: ASSLGPGAKNIQY
v_gene: TRBV13; j_gene: TRBJ2-7; CDR3aa: ASSAPMRDGALSYEQY
v_gene: TRBV19; j_gene: TRBJ1-2; CDR3aa: ASSIPGQGPNYGYT
v_gene: TRBV7-2; j_gene: TRBJ1-5; CDR3aa: ASSTGQGDQPQH
v_gene: TRBV11-3; j_gene: TRBJ2-7; CDR3aa: ASSSAQARYEQY
v_gene: TRBV2; j_gene: TRBJ1-1; CDR3aa: ASSPGTGSEAF
v_gene: TRBV6-1; j_gene: TRBJ2-7; CDR3aa: ASSDSGGYEQY
v_gene: TRBV5-6; j_gene: TRBJ2-3; CDR3aa: ASSPPGGPTDTQY
v_gene: TRBV7-2; j_gene: TRBJ2-6; CDR3aa: ASSLAGTAGSGANVLT
v_gene: TRBV5-6; j_gene: TRBJ2-5; CDR3aa: ASSFPQGAKLETQY
v_gene: TRBV7-2; j_gene: TRBJ2-7; CDR3aa: ASSPWGPNEQY
v_gene: TRBV6-1; j_gene: TRBJ2-3; CDR3aa: ASGRLVQDTQY
v_gene: TRBV9; j_gene: TRBJ2-5; CDR3aa: ASSNLAGVETQY
v_gene: TRBV29-1; j_gene: NA; CDR3aa: SVAERTSSYEQY
v_gene: TRBV2; j_gene: TRBJ2-3; CDR3aa: ASSDQLTDTQY
v_gene: TRBV19; j_gene: TRBJ1-1; CDR3aa: ASNQGIGYTEAF
v_gene: TRBV5-4; j_gene: TRBJ1-6; CDR3aa: ASSLGTGGRGISPLH
v_gene: TRBV4-1; j_gene: TRBJ1-1; CDR3aa: ASSHLLSWEEDTEAF
v_gene: TRBV2; j_gene: TRBJ1-1; CDR3aa: ASLVAPAAEAF
v_gene: TRBV10-3; j_gene: TRBJ2-7; CDR3aa: ATRGPGGYEQY
v_gene: TRBV2; j_gene: TRBJ1-1; CDR3aa: ASSRDRAVRGAF
v_gene: TRBV9; j_gene: TRBJ2-5; CDR3aa: ASSVGASATNQETQY
v_gene: TRBV29-1; j_gene: TRBJ2-1; CDR3aa: SVERTGMNEQF
v_gene: TRBV5-4; j_gene: TRBJ2-1; CDR3aa: ASSSESYNEQF
v_gene: TRBV5-1; j_gene: TRBJ2-7; CDR3aa: ASSLAGVYEQY
v_gene: TRBV30; j_gene: TRBJ2-7; CDR3aa: AWSVQGLSYEQY
v_gene: TRBV6-5; j_gene: TRBJ1-2; CDR3aa: ASTNGGYGYT
v_gene: TRBV4-2; j_gene: TRBJ2-3; CDR3aa: ASSQEASIDTQY
v_gene: TRBV7-2; j_gene: TRBJ2-1; CDR3aa: ASSLSFGTGHEQF
v_gene: TRBV19; j_gene: TRBJ2-5; CDR3aa: ASRLAGGPVQETQY
v_gene: TRBV25-1; j_gene: TRBJ1-1; CDR3aa: ASSGQGSTEAF
v_gene: TRBV4-3; j_gene: TRBJ1-4; CDR3aa: ASSRTGIATNEKLF
v_gene: TRBV6-5; j_gene: TRBJ2-2; CDR3aa: ASNSLRGELF
v_gene: TRBV5-4; j_gene: TRBJ2-2; CDR3aa: ASSYGSGANTGELF
v_gene: TRBV27; j_gene: TRBJ2-1; CDR3aa: ASRNPGFYNEQF